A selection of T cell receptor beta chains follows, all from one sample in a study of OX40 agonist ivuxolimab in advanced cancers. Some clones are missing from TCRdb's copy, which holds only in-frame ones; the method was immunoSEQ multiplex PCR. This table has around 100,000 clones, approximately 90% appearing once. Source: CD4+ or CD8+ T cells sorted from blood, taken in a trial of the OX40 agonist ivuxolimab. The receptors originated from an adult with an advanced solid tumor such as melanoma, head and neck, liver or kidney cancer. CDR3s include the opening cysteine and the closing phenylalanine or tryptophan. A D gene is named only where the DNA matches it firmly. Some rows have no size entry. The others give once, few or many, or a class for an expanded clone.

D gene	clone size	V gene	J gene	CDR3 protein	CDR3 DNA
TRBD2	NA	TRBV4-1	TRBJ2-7	CASSQSSVASGRWQYF	TGCGCCAGCAGCCAGTCAAGCGTGGCTAGCGGGAGGTGGCAGTACTTC
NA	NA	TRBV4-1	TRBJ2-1	CASSQGLQGSQYNEQFF	TGCGCCAGCAGCCAAGGCCTTCAGGGCAGCCAATACAATGAGCAGTTCTTC
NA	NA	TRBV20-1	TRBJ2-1	CSAGRDDRQFF	TGCAGTGCTGGACGGGACGATCGGCAGTTCTTC
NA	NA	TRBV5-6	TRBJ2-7	CASSIRSGTFGDEQYF	TGTGCCAGCAGCATCAGGTCCGGGACATTCGGCGACGAGCAGTACTTC
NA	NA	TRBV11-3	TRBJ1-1	CASSLDTGTEAFF	TGTGCCAGCAGCTTAGATACGGGCACTGAAGCTTTCTTT
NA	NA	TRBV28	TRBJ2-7	CASSLAPHEQYF	TGTGCCAGCAGTTTGGCCCCCCACGAGCAGTACTTC
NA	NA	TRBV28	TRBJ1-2	CASSLRSYGYTF	TGTGCCAGCAGTTTGCGCTCCTATGGCTACACCTTC
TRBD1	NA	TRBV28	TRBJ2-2	CASRLGTGGFTGELFF	TGTGCCAGCAGGCTTGGGACAGGGGGTTTCACCGGGGAGCTGTTTTTT
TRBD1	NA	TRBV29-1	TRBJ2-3	CSVWTGKRTDTQYF	TGCAGCGTCTGGACAGGGAAAAGGACAGATACGCAGTATTTT
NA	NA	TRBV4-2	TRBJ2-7	CASSQGWDRTDEQYF	TGTGCCAGCAGCCAAGGTTGGGACCGCACGGACGAGCAGTACTTC
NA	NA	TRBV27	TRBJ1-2	CASRSRTAAYYGYTF	TGTGCCAGCAGATCTCGGACAGCTGCATACTATGGCTACACCTTC
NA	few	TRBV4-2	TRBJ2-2	CASSQNDYPTGELFF	TGTGCCAGCAGCCAAAACGACTACCCCACCGGGGAGCTGTTTTTT
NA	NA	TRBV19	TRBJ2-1	CASRGAEGRSAFEQFF	TGTGCCAGTAGGGGGGCGGAGGGCCGGTCGGCCTTTGAGCAGTTCTTC
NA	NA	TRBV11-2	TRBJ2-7	CASRPIGGRSYEQYF	TGTGCCAGCAGGCCCATCGGCGGACGCTCCTACGAGCAGTACTTC
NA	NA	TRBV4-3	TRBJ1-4	CASSQDRRNEKLFF	TGCGCCAGCAGCCAAGACAGGCGAAATGAAAAACTGTTTTTT
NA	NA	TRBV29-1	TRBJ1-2	CSVDSGHLGYGYTF	TGCAGCGTTGACTCGGGACACCTAGGCTATGGCTACACCTTC
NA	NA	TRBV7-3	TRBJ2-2	CASSSRASAPGELFF	TGTGCCAGCAGCTCTCGGGCTAGCGCTCCCGGGGAGCTGTTTTTT
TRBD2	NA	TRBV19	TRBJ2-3	CASSMRASGRAGSDTQYF	TGTGCCAGTAGTATGAGGGCTAGCGGGAGGGCCGGGTCAGATACGCAGTATTTT
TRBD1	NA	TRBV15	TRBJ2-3	CATSRENNRGDTQYF	TGTGCCACCAGCAGAGAAAACAACAGGGGGGATACGCAGTATTTT
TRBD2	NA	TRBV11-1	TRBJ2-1	CASSSLAGEEQFF	TGTGCCAGCAGCTCCTTAGCGGGAGAAGAGCAGTTCTTC
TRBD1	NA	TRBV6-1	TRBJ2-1	CASSEGASTGKGNEQFF	TGTGCCAGCAGTGAAGGGGCATCGACAGGGAAGGGGAATGAGCAGTTCTTC
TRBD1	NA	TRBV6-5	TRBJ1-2	CASSYSNRGYGYTF	TGTGCCAGCAGTTACTCGAACAGGGGCTATGGCTACACCTTC
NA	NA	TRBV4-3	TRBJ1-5	CASSQGWNQPQHF	TGCGCCAGCAGCCAAGGATGGAATCAGCCCCAGCATTTT
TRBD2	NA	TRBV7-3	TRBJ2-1	CASSPGLAGTYEQFF	TGTGCCAGCAGCCCCGGACTAGCGGGAACGTATGAGCAGTTCTTC
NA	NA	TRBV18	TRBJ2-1	CASSTKGTYNEQFF	TGTGCCAGCTCAACCAAGGGGACCTACAATGAGCAGTTCTTC
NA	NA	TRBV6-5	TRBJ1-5	CASSPDSGGNQPQHF	TGTGCCAGCAGTCCAGACTCAGGGGGCAATCAGCCCCAGCATTTT
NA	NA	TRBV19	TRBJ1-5	CASSIDPPGQPQHF	TGTGCCAGTAGTATAGATCCCCCAGGTCAGCCCCAGCATTTT
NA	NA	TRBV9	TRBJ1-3	CASSVGMLGTGNTIYF	TGTGCCAGCAGCGTAGGGATGTTGGGGACTGGAAACACCATATATTTT
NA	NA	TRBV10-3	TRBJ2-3	CAISEGGFSTDTQYF	TGTGCCATCAGTGAAGGGGGTTTTAGCACAGATACGCAGTATTTT
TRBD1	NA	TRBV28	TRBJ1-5	CASTLTGNQPQHF	TGTGCCAGCACCCTGACAGGGAATCAGCCCCAGCATTTT
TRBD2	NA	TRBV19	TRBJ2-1	CASSPQAGVGVEQFF	TGTGCCAGTAGTCCCCAAGCGGGAGTGGGTGTCGAGCAGTTCTTC
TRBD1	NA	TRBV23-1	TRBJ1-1	CASSQDRALRTEAFF	TGCGCCAGCAGTCAGGACAGGGCTCTGCGCACTGAAGCTTTCTTT
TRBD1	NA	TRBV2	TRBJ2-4	CASGQGDGGNIQYF	TGTGCCAGCGGACAGGGGGATGGGGGAAACATTCAGTACTTC
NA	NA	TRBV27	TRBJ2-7	CASSSSPEYYEQYF	TGTGCCAGCAGTTCGAGCCCAGAATACTACGAGCAGTACTTC
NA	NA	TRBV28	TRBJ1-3	CASSGAQGSISGNTIYF	TGTGCCAGCAGTGGGGCGCAGGGCTCTATCTCTGGAAACACCATATATTTT
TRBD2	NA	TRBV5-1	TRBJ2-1	CASRLSLAGYNEQFF	TGCGCCAGCAGGCTTAGTCTAGCGGGATACAATGAGCAGTTCTTC
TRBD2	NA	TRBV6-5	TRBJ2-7	CASSYGAGGSYEQYF	TGTGCCAGCAGTTACGGGGCGGGAGGGTCCTACGAGCAGTACTTC
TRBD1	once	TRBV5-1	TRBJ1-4	CASSVGQGSNEKLFF	TGCGCCAGCAGCGTAGGACAGGGATCTAATGAAAAACTGTTTTTT
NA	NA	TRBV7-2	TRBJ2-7	CASSLIALGGYEQYF	TGTGCCAGCAGCTTAATCGCTTTGGGGGGCTACGAGCAGTACTTC